This TCR beta chain stems from a study of OX40 agonist ivuxolimab in advanced cancers. Profiled with immunoSEQ multiplex PCR; TCRdb holds only in-frame clones, not every one. Found here are some 60,000 clones, roughly nine tenths of them singletons; the top ten hold 11% to 15%. As concerns this clone: As yet, its antigen is unknown.

Study conclusions and caveats: Low levels of normalized T-cell clonal expansion also appeared in some nonresponders.

Germline V gene data show CDR1 as SGHTA and CDR2 as FQGNSA. Trimming removed 0 bases at V and 4 bases at J, with 7 bases between. CDR3 length equals 13 residues. This clonotype was obtained from an adult with an advanced solid tumor such as melanoma, head and neck, liver or kidney cancer. The sample in question was CD4+ or CD8+ T cells sorted from blood, obtained in a trial of the OX40 agonist ivuxolimab. The J gene is TRBJ2-7, the V gene TRBV7-2; TRBD1 might be the D (5 bases). The CDR3 spells CASSLARVYEQYF. The DNA of the CDR3 is TGTGCCAGCAGCTTAGCCAGGGTATACGAGCAGTACTTC.